The 25 T cell receptor beta chains below were found in one sample sequenced in a study of OX40 agonist ivuxolimab in advanced cancers. The repertoire was sequenced with immunoSEQ multiplex PCR; TCRdb's copy has only in-frame clones and lacks some. The table lists some 66,000 clones, over 75% of them singletons. Sequencing was performed on CD4+ or CD8+ T cells sorted from blood, taken in a trial of the OX40 agonist ivuxolimab. The receptors shown here come from an adult with an advanced solid tumor such as melanoma, head and neck, liver or kidney cancer.

The CDR3 sequence: CASGQETQYF. The DNA of the CDR3 is TGTGCCAGCGGCCAAGAGACCCAGTACTTC. This chain links TRBV13 with TRBJ2-5; D call uncertain. CDR1 is PRHDT, CDR2 FYEKMQ, per germline (reference sequence). This CDR3 is built from 10 residues. The V end lost 8 bases, the J end lost 1 base, and 2 bases lay between the germline ends. The full variable domain, in which reference TRBV13 and TRBJ2-5 provide the parts outside the CDR3, is AAGVIQSPRHLIKEKRETATLKCYPIPRHDTVYWYQQGPGQDPQFLISFYEKMQSDKGSIPDRFSAQQFSDYHSELNMSSLELGDSALYFCASGQETQYFGPGTRLLVL.

V and J are TRBV27 and TRBJ2-7, with TRBD2 matching over 9 bases. Losses at the gene ends were 2 bases for V and 6 bases for J; bases not matched to a gene: 2. Germline V gives CDR1 MNHEY, CDR2 SMNVEV (reference sequence). The length of the CDR3 is 13 residues. The CDR3 sequence is CASSLAGGVEQYF. DNA for the CDR3: TGTGCCAGCAGTTTAGCGGGAGGGGTCGAGCAGTACTTC.

This clone was found a few times. The chain carries TRBV19 and TRBJ2-6; D possibly corresponds to TRBD1 (6 bases). Germline loops: CDR1 LNHDA, CDR2 SQIVND (reference sequence). This CDR3 has 17 residues. Between the trimmed V and J ends, which lost 3 bases and 0 bases, there was a span of 12 bases. The DNA for the CDR3 is TGTGCCAGTAGTATCGGGACATTAAGCTCTGGGGCCAACGTCCTGACTTTC. As protein: CASSIGTLSSGANVLTF.

The CDR3 protein is CASSPHPRGGGNEQFF. CDR3 bases: TGTGCCAGTAGCCCCCACCCTAGGGGAGGGGGCAATGAGCAGTTCTTC. The chain is built from TRBV19 and TRBJ2-1, with a weak D call TRBD2 (7 bases). V shed 6 bases and J shed 6 bases, with 21 bases lying between them. The CDR3 contains 16 residues. In germline, CDR1 is LNHDA, CDR2 SQIVND (reference sequence). Variable domain in full (rest from reference TRBV19 and TRBJ2-1): DGGITQSPKYLFRKEGQNVTLSCEQNLNHDAMYWYRQDPGQGLRLIYYSQIVNDFQKGDIAEGYSVSREKKESFPLTVTSAQKNPTAFYLCASSPHPRGGGNEQFFGPGTRLTVL.

The chain uses TRBV5-1 and TRBJ1-5; possible D gene TRBD1, 6 bases. CDR3 length: 16 amino acids. The ends were cut back, 0 bases at V and 5 bases at J, with 15 bases in the middle. CDR1 is SGHRS and CDR2 is YFSETQ in the germline V gene. CDR3 region: CASSLAVWQGYQPQHF. Written as DNA, the CDR3 is TGCGCCAGCAGCTTGGCCGTCTGGCAGGGGTATCAGCCCCAGCATTTT.

The count of this clone is one. The rearrangement links TRBV28 to TRBJ1-1; TRBD1 aligns across 7 bases. The CDR3 consists of 14 residues. Germline CDR1 MDHEN, CDR2 SYDVKM. The junction had 9 bases not matched to a gene; V was cut back by 4 bases and J by 7 bases. The DNA of the CDR3 is TGTGCCAGCAGTTCCATCGACAGGGAGGGTGAAGCTTTCTTT. Its translation is CASSSIDREGEAFF.

This clone has just one count. This chain connects TRBV28 to TRBJ2-3, with D tentatively TRBD2 (6 bases). The germline V gene has CDR1 MDHEN and CDR2 SYDVKM. This CDR3 comprises 15 residues. The germline V and J ends were trimmed by 4 bases and 2 bases, with 13 bases remaining between them. CDR3 sequence: CASSSPRDFTDTQYF. CDR3 DNA sequence: TGTGCCAGCAGTTCACCAAGGGACTTCACAGATACGCAGTATTTT. Variable domain in full (rest from reference TRBV28 and TRBJ2-3): DVKVTQSSRYLVKRTGEKVFLECVQDMDHENMFWYRQDPGLGLRLIYFSYDVKMKEKGDIPEGYSVSREKKERFSLILESASTNQTSMYLCASSSPRDFTDTQYFGPGTRLTVL.

This chain uses TRBV6-5 with TRBJ2-4; 8 bases line up with TRBD1. With V trimmed by 4 bases and J by 2 bases, 1 base remained unmatched. The CDR3 length is 14 residues. Germline loops: CDR1 MNHEY, CDR2 SVGAGI. CDR3 residues: CASSWTGTKNIQYF. The CDR3 DNA sequence: TGTGCCAGCAGTTGGACAGGGACCAAAAACATTCAGTACTTC.

The V and J genes are TRBV4-1 and TRBJ1-1; D unresolved. V dropped 1 base and J dropped 10 bases, with 16 bases sitting between them. The CDR3 is 14 residues long. The germline V gene has CDR1 MGHRA and CDR2 YSYEKL. CDR3 sequence: CASSQAVRAGLAFF. CDR3 sequence (DNA): TGCGCCAGCAGCCAAGCTGTGAGGGCCGGGTTAGCTTTCTTT.

V gene TRBV14 combines with J gene TRBJ1-3; no clear D. The CDR3 length is 14 residues. The germline CDR1 and CDR2 sequences are SGHDN and FVKESK. Trimming pared 0 bases from V and 0 bases from J, leaving 3 bases between. CDR3 loop: CASSQDHSGNTIYF. In DNA form, the CDR3 reads TGTGCCAGCAGCCAAGACCACTCTGGAAACACCATATATTTT.

The chain uses TRBV10-3 and TRBJ2-1; TRBD2 agrees at 9 bases. Unmatched junction bases numbered 6, after V lost 0 bases and J lost 0 bases. The length of the CDR3 is 18 residues. Germline CDR1 ENHRY, CDR2 SYGVKD. The CDR3 DNA is TGTGCCATCAGTGAGTCCGGAATAGCGGGAGTCTCCTACAATGAGCAGTTCTTC. This codes for CAISESGIAGVSYNEQFF.

This chain connects TRBV30 to TRBJ2-1; 14 bases map to TRBD2. CDR3 length: 16 amino acids. V dropped 0 bases and J dropped 8; count of bases not matched to a gene: 6. In germline, CDR1 is GTSNPN, CDR2 SVGIG (reference sequence). The CDR3 sequence is CAWSVGTSGSRDEQFF. Here the CDR3 DNA reads TGTGCCTGGAGTGTAGGGACTAGCGGGAGTCGCGATGAGCAGTTCTTC.

This clone was seen at least ten times. The chain uses TRBV7-8 and TRBJ2-7; 9 bases line up with TRBD2. J was trimmed by 7 bases and V by 0 bases; bases with no gene match: 10. This CDR3 spans 16 amino acids. CDR1 is SGHVS, CDR2 FQNEAQ, per germline. The CDR3 loop reads CASSLAGPSGKREQYF. DNA for the CDR3: TGTGCCAGCAGCTTAGCGGGTCCTAGCGGGAAGCGGGAGCAGTACTTC.

The chain couples TRBV6-6 to TRBJ1-1; perhaps TRBD1 as D (6 bases). V lost 7 bases to trimming and J lost 1 base, with 13 bases between them. CDR1 and CDR2 (germline): MNHNY, SVGAGI (reference sequence). This CDR3 is built from 14 residues. CDR3 DNA: TGTGCCAGCACCTTAGGACAGCCGAACACTGAAGCTTTCTTT. Encoded protein: CASTLGQPNTEAFF.

The rearrangement links TRBV28 to TRBJ2-1; D unresolved. In germline, CDR1 is MDHEN, CDR2 SYDVKM. The V end lost 10 bases, the J end lost 6 bases, and 13 bases lay between the germline ends. This CDR3 has 12 amino acids. CDR3: CAILGVANEQFF. CDR3 bases: TGTGCCATCCTCGGAGTGGCCAATGAGCAGTTCTTC.

The chain uses TRBV2 and TRBJ1-2; D not certain. Germline V CDR1 and CDR2: SNHLY, FYNNEI. V was cut by 0 bases and J by 8 bases, with 10 bases left in between. This CDR3 has 13 residues. The CDR3, as DNA: TGTGCCAGCAGTGAAGCAGCCAGCAGCGGCTACACCTTC. This encodes CASSEAASSGYTF.

This clone was picked up one time. The chain combines TRBV6-6 with TRBJ2-5; the match to TRBD1 covers 8 bases. Losses at the gene ends were 6 bases for V and 5 bases for J; bases not matched to a gene: 11. The CDR3 runs 15 residues. CDR1 is MNHNY and CDR2 is SVGAGI in the germline V gene (reference sequence). The CDR3 loop reads CASSVIRGLWETQYF. DNA for the CDR3: TGTGCCAGCAGCGTAATCAGGGGGCTCTGGGAGACCCAGTACTTC.

This clone occurred a few times. This chain joins TRBV2 and TRBJ1-5; no reliable D call. The germline V gene has CDR1 SNHLY and CDR2 FYNNEI. The CDR3 consists of 13 residues. Trimming removed 4 bases from V and 3 bases from J, with 7 bases in between. The CDR3 bases are TGTGCCAGCAGTGGGAGTTACAATCAGCCCCAGCATTTT. It encodes CASSGSYNQPQHF.

The chain has TRBV27 and TRBJ2-7; D unclear. With 4 bases removed from V and 3 bases from J, the gap between germline ends came to 13 bases. The CDR3 runs to 14 residues. CDR1 and CDR2 (germline): MNHEY, SMNVEV (reference sequence). CDR3 in DNA: TGTGCCAGCAGTTCGGTTGGCGGTGTCTACGAGCAGTACTTC. It codes for CASSSVGGVYEQYF.

J is TRBJ1-5 and V is TRBV5-8; D not resolved. CDR1 is SGHTS and CDR2 is YDEGEE in the germline V gene. Deletions cut 4 bases from V and 6 bases from J, with 11 bases between. The CDR3 is made up of 13 amino acids. CDR3 DNA: TGTGCCAGCAGCATGGAGTTGGTTCAGCCCCAGCATTTT. Amino acids: CASSMELVQPQHF. The full variable domain, rest sourced from reference TRBV5-8 and TRBJ1-5, is EAGVTQSPTHLIKTRGQQATLRCSPISGHTSVYWYQQALGLGLQFLLWYDEGEERNRGNFPPRFSGRQFPNYSSELNVNALELEDSALYLCASSMELVQPQHFGDGTRLSIL.

This clone was counted a single time. As DNA, the CDR3 is TGTGCCAGCAGCTTAGAACCTAGCGGCTCCTACAATGAGCAGTTCTTC. Its protein is CASSLEPSGSYNEQFF. V gene TRBV7-2 combines with J gene TRBJ2-1, with 7 bases identical to TRBD2. Germline CDR1 SGHTA, CDR2 FQGNSA. With V trimmed by 1 base and J by 0 bases, 3 bases remained unmatched. The CDR3 is 16 residues long.

The J gene is TRBJ2-3, the V gene TRBV15, with D perhaps matching TRBD1 (5 bases). V was pared by 5 bases and J by 4 bases, with 19 bases between. CDR3 length: 16 residues. CDR1 is LNHNV and CDR2 is YYDKDF in the germline V gene (reference sequence). CDR3 residues: CATSLDISWGPDTQYF. DNA for the CDR3: TGTGCCACCAGCTTGGATATTAGCTGGGGCCCAGATACGCAGTATTTT.

The chain combines TRBV5-1 with TRBJ2-7; D gene unclear. This CDR3 spans 11 amino acids. The germline gives CDR1 SGHRS, CDR2 YFSETQ. Trimming shortened V by 0 bases and J by 7 bases, and 5 bases separated the two germline ends. CDR3 protein: CASSLETEQYF. The CDR3, as DNA: TGCGCCAGCAGCTTGGAAACGGAGCAGTACTTC.

V is TRBV13 and J is TRBJ2-3, with TRBD2 matching 15 bases. The germline gives CDR1 PRHDT, CDR2 FYEKMQ (reference sequence). Losses at the gene ends were 5 bases for V and 4 bases for J; bases not matched to a gene: 7. CDR3 length equals 17 residues. DNA for the CDR3: TGTGCCAGCAGCCGGACTAGCGGGAGGGCCGAATCAGATACGCAGTATTTT. Translated: CASSRTSGRAESDTQYF. The full variable domain, completed using reference TRBV13 and TRBJ2-3, is AAGVIQSPRHLIKEKRETATLKCYPIPRHDTVYWYQQGPGQDPQFLISFYEKMQSDKGSIPDRFSAQQFSDYHSELNMSSLELGDSALYFCASSRTSGRAESDTQYFGPGTRLTVL.

This clone was counted once. V gene TRBV9 combines with J gene TRBJ1-1; a weak D match, TRBD1 (5 bases). V lost 3 bases and J lost 6, with 15 bases in between. Germline V CDR1 and CDR2: SGDLS, YYNGEE. The CDR3 loop spans 14 amino acids. The CDR3 protein is CASSAGQGLAEAFF. As DNA, the CDR3 is TGTGCCAGCAGCGCCGGCCAGGGACTGGCTGAAGCTTTCTTT.